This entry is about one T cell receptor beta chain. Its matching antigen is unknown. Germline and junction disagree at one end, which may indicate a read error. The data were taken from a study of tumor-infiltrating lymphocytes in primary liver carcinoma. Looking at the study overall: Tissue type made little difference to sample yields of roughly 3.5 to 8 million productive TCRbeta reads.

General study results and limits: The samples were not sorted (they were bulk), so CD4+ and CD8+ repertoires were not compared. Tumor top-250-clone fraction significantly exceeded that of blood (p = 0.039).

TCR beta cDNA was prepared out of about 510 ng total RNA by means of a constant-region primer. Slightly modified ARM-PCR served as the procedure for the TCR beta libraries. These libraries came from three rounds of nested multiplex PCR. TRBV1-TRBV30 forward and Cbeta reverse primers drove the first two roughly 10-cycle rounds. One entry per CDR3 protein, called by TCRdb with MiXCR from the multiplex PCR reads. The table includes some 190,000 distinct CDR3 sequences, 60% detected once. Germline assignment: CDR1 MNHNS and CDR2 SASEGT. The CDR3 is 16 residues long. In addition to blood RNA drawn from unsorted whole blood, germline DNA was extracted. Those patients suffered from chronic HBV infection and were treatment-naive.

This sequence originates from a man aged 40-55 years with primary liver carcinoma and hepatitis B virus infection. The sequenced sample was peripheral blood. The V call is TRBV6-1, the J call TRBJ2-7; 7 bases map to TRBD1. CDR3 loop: CASGEGFGQAAYEQYF. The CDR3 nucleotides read TGTGCCAGCGGTGAAGGTTTCGGACAGGCGGCCTACGAGCAGTACTTC.